This T cell receptor beta chain came from a study of glioma-infiltrating T cells after dendritic cell vaccination. Turning to the study itself: Between about 2003 and 2013, patients got autologous tumor lysate-pulsed dendritic cell vaccines.

Note on this clone: Its specificity is unknown.

Study-wide findings and caveats: The cohort had few patients with full blood and tumor sets.

Specified time point: after dendritic cell vaccination, including at tumor progression/relapse. The CDR3 runs to 16 residues. From germline, CDR1 is GTSNPN and CDR2 SVGIG (reference sequence). V trimming: 0 bases; J trimming: 0 bases; junction bases outside the gene matches: 4. Libraries were prepared by immunoSEQ multiplex PCR; TCRdb keeps only in-frame clonotypes and omits some of them. The sample has more than 45,000 clones; around 83% are singletons. Sequenced material: blood, taken after dendritic cell vaccination. The chain recombines TRBV30 with TRBJ2-3; TRBD2 aligns across 9 bases. The sequence was obtained from a human donor with glioblastoma. CDR3 region: CAWSVGSGGSTDTQYF. The CDR3 nucleotides read TGTGCCTGGAGTGTTGGGAGCGGGGGGAGCACAGATACGCAGTATTTT.